These T cell receptor beta chains were read from a single sample in a study of cytotoxic CD8 clonotypes in ibrutinib-treated CLL. Produced via immunoSEQ multiplex PCR; TCRdb's table is partial and in-frame only. The sample gives 35,000 to 55,000 clones, less than 70% of which show up once; around 13% is in the top ten. Here the sequenced sample was PBMCs, taken after 12 months of ibrutinib treatment. The source is a human donor with chronic lymphocytic leukemia. The CDR3 runs from the conserved cysteine through the conserved F or W. D genes are given only for firm matches. Size values are once, few and many counts, or a class for expanded clones, and some rows have none.

D	V	size	J	DNA	CDR3
-	TRBV7-3	-	TRBJ2-5	TGTGCCAGCAGCCGGGGGAAATCGGAGACCCAGTACTTC	CASSRGKSETQYF
-	TRBV6-1	few	TRBJ1-5	TGTGCCAGCAGTGAATGGGGGGGGAATCAGCCCCAGCATTTT	CASSEWGGNQPQHF
-	TRBV6-1	-	TRBJ2-1	TGTGCCAGCAACGGCAGGACCTACAATGAGCAGTTCTTC	CASNGRTYNEQFF
-	TRBV21-1	-	TRBJ2-2	TGTGCCAGCAGCAAAACGGGACAGGGAAGCACCGGGGAGCTGTTTTTT	CASSKTGQGSTGELFF
TRBD1	TRBV7-9	once	TRBJ2-3	TGTGCCAGCAGCTTAGACAGGGGGCGCGCAGATACGCAGTATTTT	CASSLDRGRADTQYF
TRBD1	TRBV5-1	-	TRBJ2-6	TGCGCCAGCAGCTCTCGACAGGGGGCTTCTGGGGCCAACGTCCTGACTTTC	CASSSRQGASGANVLTF
-	TRBV6-4	-	TRBJ1-1	TGTGCCAGCAGGACCGACCCCAACACTGAAGCTTTCTTT	CASRTDPNTEAFF
-	TRBV6-6	-	TRBJ1-3	TGTGCCAGCAGTATTGACTCTGGAAACACCATATATTTT	CASSIDSGNTIYF
-	TRBV5-6	-	TRBJ2-2	TGTGCCAGCAGCTTGGGCGGGGGCTGGACCGGGGAGCTGTTTTTT	CASSLGGGWTGELFF
TRBD1	TRBV19	-	TRBJ1-2	TGTGCCAGTAGTACCTCCAACCGGGACAGGTGGGTCGGCTACACCTTC	CASSTSNRDRWVGYTF
-	TRBV5-4	-	TRBJ1-3	TGTGCCAGCAGCTTGACTCTATCGGGAAACACCATATATTTT	CASSLTLSGNTIYF